The 17 T cell receptor beta chains listed next were all sequenced from one sample in a study of post-analysis software for immune sequencing data. Overall study findings and caveats: Patients used several TRBV segments, including TRBV5-6, TRBV5-1 and TRBV20-1, more often than controls.

Unique molecular identifiers featured in each of the TCR beta cDNA libraries. A single record per CDR3 protein comes from TCRdb applying MiXCR to the PCR reads. The data hold roughly 620,000 distinct CDR3 sequences, with 44% observed a single time. These receptors' antigens are unknown. The sequencing sample was made of blood. These receptors all come from a girl between 5 and 17 years old with multiple sclerosis.

This chain joins TRBV7-6 and TRBJ1-4, with D unclear. The CDR3 consists of 14 residues. The germline V and J ends were trimmed by 5 bases and 4 bases, with 11 bases remaining between them. Germline assignment: CDR1 SGHVS and CDR2 FNYEAQ. This CDR3 is CASSASVNNEKLFF. The CDR3 DNA reads TGTGCCAGCAGCGCCTCAGTTAATAATGAAAAACTGTTTTTT.

This chain links TRBV27 with TRBJ2-3, with D possibly matching TRBD1 (5 bases). V lost 5 bases and J lost 2, with 11 bases in between. This CDR3 is 14 amino acids long. CDR1 is MNHEY, CDR2 SMNVEV, per germline (reference sequence). The CDR3: CASSVRQSTDTQYF. In DNA, the CDR3 is TGTGCCAGCAGTGTGCGACAGTCCACAGATACGCAGTATTTT.

The V and J genes are TRBV2 and TRBJ1-4; D remains unclear. With 1 base removed from V and 4 bases from J, the gap between germline ends came to 10 bases. Germline CDR1 and CDR2: SNHLY and FYNNEI. This CDR3 spans 15 amino acids. The CDR3 region is CASSEGVDLNEKLFF. As DNA, the CDR3 is TGTGCCAGCAGTGAAGGAGTAGATCTTAATGAAAAACTGTTTTTT.

There are a few counts of this clonotype. The chain joins TRBV12-3 or TRBV12-4 to TRBJ2-5; D may be TRBD2 (7 bases). The ends were cut back, 6 bases at V and 5 bases at J, with 13 bases in the middle. This CDR3 is 13 amino acids long. The CDR3 here is CASSFKGGETQYF. As DNA, the CDR3 is TGTGCCAGCAGCTTCAAGGGGGGGGAGACCCAGTACTTC.

This clonotype was seen a few times. V and J are TRBV29-1 and TRBJ1-1; D is ambiguous. CDR3 length: 14 amino acids. Germline CDR1 reads SQVTM; CDR2 reads ANQGSEA. The V end was cut by 1 base, the J end by 0 bases, with 9 bases between. The CDR3, as DNA: TGCAGCGTTGAAGTAGAAGGCCTGAACACTGAAGCTTTCTTT. Its translation: CSVEVEGLNTEAFF.

This rearrangement joins TRBV6-6 to TRBJ1-2; perhaps TRBD1 as D (5 bases). Looked up from germline, CDR1 is MNHNY and CDR2 is SVGAGI (reference sequence). Deletions cut 0 bases from V and 8 bases from J, with 10 bases between. CDR3 length equals 13 residues. The CDR3 loop reads CASSYSGLEGYTF. The CDR3 region has the DNA TGTGCCAGCAGTTACTCGGGACTCGAGGGCTACACCTTC.

This clonotype was recorded at least ten times. The chain carries TRBV7-9 and TRBJ2-1, with a tentative D call TRBD2 (5 bases). This CDR3 comprises 14 residues. CDR1 and CDR2 from the germline V gene are SEHNR and FQNEAQ (reference sequence). Trimming shortened V by 4 bases and J by 3 bases, and 10 bases separated the two germline ends. The CDR3 nucleotides are TGTGCCAGCAGCTCCGGGATTAGCTACAATGAGCAGTTCTTC. Its translation is CASSSGISYNEQFF.

The chain couples TRBV28 to TRBJ1-1, with 7 bases aligning to TRBD1. The CDR3 consists of 14 residues. Germline-derived CDR1 and CDR2 are MDHEN and SYDVKM. V was clipped by 6 bases and J by 1 base; unmatched bases: 5. Here the CDR3 reads CASSYRGGNTEAFF. The CDR3 DNA reads TGTGCCAGCAGCTACAGGGGCGGGAACACTGAAGCTTTCTTT.

The gene calls are TRBV12-3 or TRBV12-4 and TRBJ2-7, with a possible D match to TRBD2 (6 bases). The CDR3 extends over 15 amino acids. Trimming cost V 4 bases and J 3 bases, with 16 bases left between them. The CDR3 bases are TGTGCCAGCAGTTCAGGCGGAGGGTCCAACTACGAGCAGTACTTC. The encoded protein is CASSSGGGSNYEQYF.

This clonotype was counted only a few times. The rearrangement uses TRBV10-3 and TRBJ2-7; D is possibly TRBD2 (6 bases). This CDR3 region has 13 residues. Germline V gene sequence: CDR1 ENHRY, CDR2 SYGVKD. Between the trimmed V and J ends, which lost 6 bases and 2 bases, there was a span of 11 bases. The CDR3 spells CAISWEATYEQYF. The DNA for the CDR3 is TGTGCCATCAGCTGGGAGGCAACCTACGAGCAGTACTTC.

This clonotype was detected a few times. The J gene is TRBJ1-2, the V gene TRBV27; a weak D match, TRBD1 (6 bases). CDR1 is MNHEY, CDR2 SMNVEV, per germline (reference sequence). The CDR3 is 13 amino acids. V dropped 5 bases and J dropped 6 bases, with 13 bases sitting between them. This CDR3 reads CASSINRVDGYTF. The DNA for the CDR3 is TGTGCCAGCAGTATAAACAGGGTGGATGGCTACACCTTC.

This sequence joins TRBV5-1 and TRBJ1-2; weak D call: TRBD1 (5 bases). Trimming took 3 bases from V and 2 from J, leaving 11 bases between them. Germline-derived CDR1 and CDR2 are SGHRS and YFSETQ. This CDR3 spans 14 amino acids. In nucleotides, the CDR3 is TGCGCCAGCAGCTCACAGGCACAGAACTATGGCTACACCTTC. Translation gives CASSSQAQNYGYTF.

The table lists this clonotype with a count of one. The V gene is TRBV5-1, the J gene TRBJ1-1; tentative D call: TRBD1 (6 bases). The CDR3 runs to 14 residues. Germline V gene data show CDR1 as SGHRS and CDR2 as YFSETQ. The germline V and J ends were trimmed by 4 bases and 2 bases, with 12 bases remaining between them. The CDR3 loop is CASSPYRVNTEAFF. CDR3 coding DNA: TGCGCCAGCAGCCCCTACAGGGTCAACACTGAAGCTTTCTTT.

DNA of the CDR3: TGTGCCAGCAGCGATCTTGGGACAGGTTCTACGAATGGCTACACCTTC. This sequence encodes CASSDLGTGSTNGYTF. J is TRBJ1-2 and V is TRBV25-1, with TRBD1 matching over 8 bases. CDR1 and CDR2 (germline): MGHDK, SYGVNS. The trim removed 6 bases at V and 6 bases at J, leaving 15 bases unmatched. The CDR3 sequence is 16 residues long.

The chain couples TRBV12-3 or TRBV12-4 to TRBJ1-1, with D unresolved. The ends were cut back, 2 bases at V and 11 bases at J, with 15 bases in the middle. The CDR3 runs to 13 residues. The CDR3 spells CASSLLGSLWAFF. CDR3 DNA sequence: TGTGCCAGCAGTTTACTAGGGAGTCTGTGGGCTTTCTTT.

In its sample, this clonotype was seen once. The gene calls are TRBV29-1 and TRBJ2-1, with D tentatively TRBD1 (5 bases). The CDR3 contains 14 residues. Germline CDR1 reads SQVTM; CDR2 reads ANQGSEA. Trimming pared 4 bases from V and 0 bases from J, leaving 10 bases between. The CDR3 spells CSVGYRLSYNEQFF. In nucleotides, the CDR3 is TGCAGCGTTGGATACAGGCTCTCCTACAATGAGCAGTTCTTC.

The V gene is TRBV9, the J gene TRBJ2-6, with D perhaps TRBD1 or TRBD2 (5 bases each). V lost 5 bases to trimming and J lost 2 bases, with 14 bases between them. The CDR3 loop spans 16 amino acids. CDR1 is SGDLS and CDR2 is YYNGEE in the germline V gene. The CDR3 bases are TGTGCCAGCAGTAGGTCAGGGACCCCTGGGGCCAACGTCCTGACTTTC. This gives the protein CASSRSGTPGANVLTF.